This T cell receptor (beta chain) was sequenced in a study of spatial heterogeneity in lung cancer. Study results and caveats: The appearance of ubiquitous expanded tumor TCRs in blood was greater at resection than follow-up.

Individually, TCR cDNA molecules were each labelled with a unique molecular identifier. TCRdb passed the 5' RACE reads through MiXCR, listing each CDR3 protein once. The sample includes approximately 24,000 distinct CDR3 sequences, less than 6% of them seen just once. The table lists this clonotype with many counts. What it binds is not known. Time point of the sample: sample taken at primary tumor resection. Donation came from about 72 patients with untreated early-stage non-small cell lung cancer. Whole RNA from tumor, nontumor lung or frozen PBMC was sequenced unsorted. The CDR3 runs to 13 residues. The V segment lost 4 bases and the J segment 6 bases; nucleotides outside the gene matches: 8. Germline CDR1 and CDR2: DFQATT and SNEGSKA (reference sequence).

The genes are TRBV20-1 and TRBJ2-7, with 8 bases fitting TRBD2. The origin of this receptor is a male donor with early-stage non-small cell lung cancer. The material sequenced was PBMCs, taken at surgery. The CDR3 region has the DNA TGCAGTGCTACCCCAGCGGGAGCTGGCGAGCAGTACTTC. It yields the protein CSATPAGAGEQYF.